This T cell receptor beta chain was sequenced for a study of shared clonotypes between healthy human individuals. The CDR3 totals 16 residues. Looked up from germline, CDR1 is KGHSH and CDR2 is LQKENI. Trimming cost V 8 bases and J 5 bases; bases outside gene matches: 13. Free of recent acute infections or vaccinations, the donors were healthy HIV-negative adults. Clones were read by immunoSEQ multiplex PCR, and TCRdb kept only the in-frame ones, dropping some. The sample lists around 600,000 clones, around 97% occurring once. The sample taken for sequencing was naive CD4+ T cells sorted from blood. The subset was: CD45RA+ positively selected. This clonotype was obtained from a young woman in good health. This sequence joins TRBV18 and TRBJ2-2; 8 nucleotides align to TRBD2. CDR3 amino acids: CASARNQRERTGELFF. The CDR3 coding sequence is TGTGCCAGCGCGAGAAATCAGCGGGAGAGAACCGGGGAGCTGTTTTTT.